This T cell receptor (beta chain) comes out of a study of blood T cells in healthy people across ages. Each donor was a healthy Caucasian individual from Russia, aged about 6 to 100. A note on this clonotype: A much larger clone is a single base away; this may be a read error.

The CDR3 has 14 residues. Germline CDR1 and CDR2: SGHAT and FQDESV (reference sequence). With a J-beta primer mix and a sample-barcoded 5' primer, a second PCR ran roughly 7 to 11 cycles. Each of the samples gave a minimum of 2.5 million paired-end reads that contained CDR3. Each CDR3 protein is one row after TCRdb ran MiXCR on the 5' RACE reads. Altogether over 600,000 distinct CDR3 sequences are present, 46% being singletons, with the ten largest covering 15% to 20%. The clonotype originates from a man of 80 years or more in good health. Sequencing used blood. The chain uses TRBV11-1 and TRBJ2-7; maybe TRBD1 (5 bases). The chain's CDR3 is CVSSSATVPYEQYF. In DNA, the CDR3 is TGTGTCAGCAGCTCCGCGACAGTCCCCTACGAGCAGTACTTC.